This T cell receptor (beta chain) was sequenced during a study of control samples from healthy donors and cancer patients. Sequencing used immunoSEQ multiplex PCR; TCRdb keeps in-frame clones, though not all of them. The sample lists about 68,000 clones, approximately 86% occurring once. The receptor was derived from a man in his 60s in good health. The sample taken for sequencing was blood.

CDR3 residues: CASSHTLDEQFF. Written as DNA, the CDR3 is TGTGCCAGCAGCCATACTCTGGATGAGCAGTTCTTC. This chain links TRBV7-2 with TRBJ2-1, with D hard to call. Trimming took 5 bases from V and 8 from J, leaving 10 bases between them. Looked up from germline, CDR1 is SGHTA and CDR2 is FQGNSA. The CDR3 length is 12 residues.